The clone carrying this T cell receptor beta chain was observed once. The CDR3 sequence is 15 residues long. V was clipped by 5 bases and J by 5 bases; unmatched bases: 9. Germline lookup yields CDR1 LNHNV and CDR2 YYDKDF (reference sequence). This sample was taken from a study of T cell changes during pregnancy in multiple sclerosis. TCRdb's table, derived via immunoSEQ multiplex PCR, lists solely in-frame clones and lacks some. The table includes tens of thousands of clones, roughly 93% detected once. The sequence was obtained from a female donor with multiple sclerosis, enrolled in a pregnancy study. The material was peripheral blood, obtained in the second trimester of pregnancy. The chain employs TRBV15 and TRBJ2-7; 10 bases agree with TRBD1. CDR3 sequence reads: CATSRPGTGEDEQYF. The CDR3 DNA reads TGTGCCACCAGCCGTCCCGGGACAGGGGAAGACGAGCAGTACTTC.